A selection of T cell receptor beta chains follows, all from one sample in a study of blood T cell repertoires in COVID-19. Data came from immunoSEQ multiplex PCR; TCRdb stores just in-frame clones and leaves some out. The sample holds roughly 230,000 clones, around 83% seen once. Sequenced input: PBMCs or T cells enriched from blood (not recorded which). These receptors were collected from a woman in her 50s who had been exposed to COVID-19. CDR3s include the opening cysteine and the closing phenylalanine or tryptophan. D genes are given only for firm matches. The size entry is marked missing in some rows and otherwise reads once, few, many or a size class.

>TRBV19|TRBJ1-4|NA|NA
CASKDRPATNEKLFF
TGTGCCAGCAAGGACAGACCGGCAACTAATGAAAAACTGTTTTTT
>TRBV4-1|TRBJ2-3|once|NA
CASSQDRGPSTDTQYF
TGCGCCAGCAGCCAAGACAGGGGACCTAGCACAGATACGCAGTATTTT
>TRBV4-1|TRBJ2-1|once|NA
CASSPNDKAGSYNEQFF
TGCGCCAGCAGCCCAAACGACAAGGCGGGGTCTTACAATGAGCAGTTCTTC
>TRBV19|TRBJ2-7|NA|NA
CASSIGRYHNYSYEQYF
TGTGCCAGTAGTATCGGGAGATACCACAACTATTCCTACGAGCAGTACTTC
>TRBV15|TRBJ2-3|NA|NA
CATSIPPGDTQYF
TGTGCCACCAGCATACCTCCGGGAGATACGCAGTATTTT
>TRBV18|TRBJ1-4|NA|TRBD1
CASSGQPPPGEKLFF
TGTGCCAGCTCGGGACAGCCGCCGCCGGGAGAAAAACTGTTTTTT
>TRBV19|TRBJ1-5|once|TRBD1
CASSAGQVINQPQHF
TGTGCCAGTAGCGCGGGACAGGTGATCAATCAGCCCCAGCATTTT
>TRBV5-6|TRBJ2-3|NA|TRBD2
CASSLVGGIQDTQYF
TGTGCCAGCAGCTTGGTCGGGGGGATACAGGATACGCAGTATTTT
>TRBV24-1|TRBJ1-2|NA|TRBD1
CATSDRTGGSNYGYTF
TGTGCCACCAGTGACCGCACAGGGGGCTCTAACTATGGCTACACCTTC
>TRBV4-1|TRBJ2-2|once|NA
CASSLRENTGELFF
TGCGCCAGCAGCCTTAGAGAGAACACCGGGGAGCTGTTTTTT
>TRBV6-5|TRBJ2-1|NA|TRBD1
CASSPRGLNEQFF
TGTGCCAGCAGCCCCAGGGGGCTCAATGAGCAGTTCTTC
>TRBV5-4|TRBJ2-5|NA|TRBD1
CASSLGQGAWETQYF
TGTGCCAGCAGCCTGGGACAGGGGGCTTGGGAGACCCAGTACTTC
>TRBV2|TRBJ2-1|NA|NA
CASSNRGGSEQFF
TGTGCCAGCAGCAACAGGGGGGGCAGTGAGCAGTTCTTC
>TRBV5-1|TRBJ1-2|NA|NA
CASSTGFSDGCTF
TGCGCCAGCAGCACGGGGTTTTCAGATGGCTGCACCTTC
>TRBV9|TRBJ2-5|NA|TRBD2
CASSVASGAETQYF
TGTGCCAGCAGCGTTGCTAGCGGGGCCGAGACCCAGTACTTC
>TRBV10-1|TRBJ1-1|many|NA
CASSDGGAVNTEAFF
TGCGCCAGCAGTGATGGAGGGGCGGTAAACACTGAAGCTTTCTTT
>TRBV4-2|TRBJ1-1|NA|NA
CASSQEARAFF
TGTGCCAGCAGCCAAGAAGCCCGGGCTTTCTTT
>TRBV19|TRBJ1-3|NA|NA
CASQTLSGNTIYF
TGTGCCAGTCAGACTCTGTCTGGAAACACCATATATTTT